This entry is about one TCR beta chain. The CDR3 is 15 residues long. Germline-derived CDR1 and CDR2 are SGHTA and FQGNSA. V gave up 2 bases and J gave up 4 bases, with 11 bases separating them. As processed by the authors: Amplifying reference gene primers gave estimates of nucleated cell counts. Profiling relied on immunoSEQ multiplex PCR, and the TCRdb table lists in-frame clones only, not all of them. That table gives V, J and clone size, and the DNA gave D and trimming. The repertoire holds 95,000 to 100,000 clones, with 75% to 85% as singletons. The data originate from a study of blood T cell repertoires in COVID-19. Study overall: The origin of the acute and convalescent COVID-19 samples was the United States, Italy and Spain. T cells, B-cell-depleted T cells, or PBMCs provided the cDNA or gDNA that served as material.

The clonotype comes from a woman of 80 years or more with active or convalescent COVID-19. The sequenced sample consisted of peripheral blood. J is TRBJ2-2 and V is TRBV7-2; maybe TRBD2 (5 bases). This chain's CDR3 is CASSLMERATGELFF. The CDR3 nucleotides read TGTGCCAGCAGCTTAATGGAGAGGGCCACCGGGGAGCTGTTTTTT.